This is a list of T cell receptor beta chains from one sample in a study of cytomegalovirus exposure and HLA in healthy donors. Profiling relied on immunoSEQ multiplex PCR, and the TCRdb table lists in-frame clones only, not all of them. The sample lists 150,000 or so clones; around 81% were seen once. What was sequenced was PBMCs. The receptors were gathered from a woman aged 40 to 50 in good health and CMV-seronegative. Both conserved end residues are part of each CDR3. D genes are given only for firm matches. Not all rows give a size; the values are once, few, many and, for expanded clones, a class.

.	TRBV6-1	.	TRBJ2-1	CASSEAVQGYNEQFF
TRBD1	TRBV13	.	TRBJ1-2	CASSPGQGEGYTF
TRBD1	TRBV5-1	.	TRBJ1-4	CASSLQPGQTTNEKLFF
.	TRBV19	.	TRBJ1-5	CASSMVGGAGQPQHF
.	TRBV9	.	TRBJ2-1	CASSSSRGGGSHNEQFF
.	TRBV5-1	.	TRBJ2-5	CASSSSGNQETQYF
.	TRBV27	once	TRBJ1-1	CASSSQGGTEAFF
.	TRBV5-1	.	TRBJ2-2	CASSIGQSNTGELFF
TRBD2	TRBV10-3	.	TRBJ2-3	CAIRETSGSGTDTQYF
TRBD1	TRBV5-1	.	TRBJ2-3	CASSHGQGLRTDTQYF
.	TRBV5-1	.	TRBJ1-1	CASSPLITGNTEAFF
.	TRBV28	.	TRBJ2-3	CASSSGEWVAQYF
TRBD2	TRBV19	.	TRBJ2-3	CASSGTRPRDTQYF
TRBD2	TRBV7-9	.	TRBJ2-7	CASSLSGSSYEQYF
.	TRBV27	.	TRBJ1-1	CASSLHERNAEAFF
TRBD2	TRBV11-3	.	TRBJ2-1	CASSLRSGEYNEQFF
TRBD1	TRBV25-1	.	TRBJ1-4	CASSEGQGFSNEKLFF
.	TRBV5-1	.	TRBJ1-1	CASSHSTENTEAFF